Below are 9 T cell receptor beta chains sequenced from a single sample in a study of cytomegalovirus exposure and HLA in healthy donors listed by TCRdb under 2017. Library method: the immunoSEQ multiplex PCR assay. The multiplex PCR relied on a mix of 60 forward primers for TCR Vbeta segments and 13 reverse primers for TCR Jbeta segments. TCRdb re-hosts the immuneACCESS table, in-frame sequences only. Its copies lack some clones; in the studies checked, an unresolved V gene accounts for under half of them, and the cause for the rest is not known. Present in this sample are about 93,000 clones, about 80% of which were seen just once. Approximately 0.6% of the sample is held by the ten biggest clonotypes. Sequencing input: PBMCs. All receptors derive from a man aged 25 to 40 in good health and CMV-seronegative.

This clone was detected only once. The V call is TRBV4-2, the J call TRBJ1-4, with D perhaps TRBD1 (5 bases). Trimming pared 0 bases from V and 4 bases from J, leaving 12 bases between. This CDR3 is built from 16 residues. The germline V gene encodes CDR1 LGHNA and CDR2 YNFKEQ. The CDR3 loop reads CASSQDSGLGNEKLFF. CDR3 DNA sequence: TGTGCCAGCAGCCAAGATTCAGGGTTGGGTAATGAAAAACTGTTTTTT.

The V gene is TRBV2, the J gene TRBJ1-2, with 8 positions matching TRBD1. The CDR3 covers 13 residues. The V gene end was trimmed by 3 bases and the J gene end by 4 bases; junction bases not matched to a gene: 1. Germline lookup yields CDR1 SNHLY and CDR2 FYNNEI. CDR3 DNA sequence: TGTGCCAGCAGTGATGACAGGGGCTATGGCTACACCTTC. Protein sequence: CASSDDRGYGYTF. Full variable domain (outside the CDR3, taken from reference TRBV2 and TRBJ1-2): EPEVTQTPSHQVTQMGQEVILRCVPISNHLYFYWYRQILGQKVEFLVSFYNNEISEKSEIFDDQFSVERPDGSNFTLKIRSTKLEDSAMYFCASSDDRGYGYTFGSGTRLTVV.

The genes are TRBV5-1 and TRBJ2-2; TRBD1 matches at 7 bases. The trim removed 6 bases at V and 6 bases at J, leaving 14 bases unmatched. The CDR3 covers 16 residues. The germline V gene encodes CDR1 SGHRS and CDR2 YFSETQ. The DNA for the CDR3 is TGCGCCAGCACGTTTTGGGGGACCGGGACAGCCGGGGAGCTGTTTTTT. Residues: CASTFWGTGTAGELFF.

The chain uses TRBV4-1 and TRBJ2-1; 7 positions match TRBD1. The ends lost 1 base at V and 4 bases at J; junction bases unmatched: 4. The CDR3 covers 15 residues. In germline, CDR1 is MGHRA, CDR2 YSYEKL. CDR3: CASSQGSGQYNEQFF. The DNA for the CDR3 is TGCGCCAGCAGCCAAGGTTCGGGACAGTACAATGAGCAGTTCTTC.

This clone occurred a few times. This chain connects TRBV4-3 to TRBJ2-5; 11 nucleotides line up with TRBD2. This CDR3 has 18 amino acids. Germline lookup yields CDR1 LGHNA and CDR2 YSLEER. Trimming removed 4 bases from V and 0 bases from J; junction bases left unmatched: 10. This CDR3 is CASSRQETSGAYQETQYF. The CDR3 nucleotides read TGCGCCAGCAGCCGTCAAGAGACTAGCGGGGCATACCAAGAGACCCAGTACTTC.

The rearrangement joins TRBV6-4 to TRBJ1-2; possible D gene TRBD1, 5 bases. From germline, CDR1 is MRHNA and CDR2 SNTAGT. This CDR3 comprises 15 residues. Trimming shortened V by 5 bases and J by 1 base, and 14 bases separated the two germline ends. CDR3 in amino acids: CASSPGGGINYGYTF. Written as DNA, the CDR3 is TGTGCCAGCAGTCCCGGGGGAGGGATTAACTATGGCTACACCTTC.

V gene TRBV9 combines with J gene TRBJ2-2; the match to TRBD2 covers 8 bases. The junction had 8 bases not matched to a gene; V was cut back by 3 bases and J by 7 bases. This CDR3 is 15 amino acids long. Per the germline V gene, CDR1 is SGDLS and CDR2 is YYNGEE. CDR3 amino acids: CASSEGGGWGGELFF. DNA for the CDR3: TGTGCCAGCAGCGAAGGCGGGGGGTGGGGCGGGGAGCTGTTTTTT.

This clone was seen more than once but under ten times. The rearrangement joins TRBV9 to TRBJ2-1; 10 bases match TRBD2. V trimming: 2 bases; J trimming: 9 bases; junction bases outside the gene matches: 8. Looked up from germline, CDR1 is SGDLS and CDR2 is YYNGEE. This CDR3 has 15 amino acids. The CDR3 spells CASSVISGRTAEQFF. The CDR3 coding sequence is TGTGCCAGCAGCGTTATTAGCGGGAGGACGGCTGAGCAGTTCTTC.

This clone was recorded only once. The V and J genes are TRBV19 and TRBJ1-5, with 7 bases matching TRBD1. Germline V gene sequence: CDR1 LNHDA, CDR2 SQIVND (reference sequence). Trimming removed 10 bases from V and 2 bases from J; junction bases left unmatched: 8. The CDR3 has 14 amino acids. The DNA of the CDR3 is TGTGCCACAAAAGGGGGCTGGGGCAATCAGCCCCAGCATTTT. Amino acids: CATKGGWGNQPQHF.